Listed here are 22 T cell receptor beta chains from one sample, sequenced in a study of immune evolution from preneoplasia to lung adenocarcinoma. Assay: immunoSEQ multiplex PCR; the TCRdb copy retains only in-frame clones and omits some. Here the sample spans under 4,500 clones, about 76% being singletons. Sequenced: FFPE minimally invasive lung adenocarcinoma tissue. These receptors were obtained from a person aged 60 to 85 with lung adenocarcinoma.

This clone was seen just once. J is TRBJ2-6 and V is TRBV30, with D hard to call. The CDR3 is 15 residues long. Per the germline V gene, CDR1 is GTSNPN and CDR2 is SVGIG (reference sequence). V lost 2 bases and J 0 bases, leaving 8 bases between the germline ends. The DNA of the CDR3 is TGTGCCTGGAGTTGGAAGGCCTCTGGGGCCAACGTCCTGACTTTC. This gives the protein CAWSWKASGANVLTF.

The rearrangement links TRBV10-3 to TRBJ1-5; 8 nucleotides agree with TRBD1. This CDR3 is 16 amino acids long. With 2 bases clipped from V and 4 bases from J, the junction kept 7 bases outside the gene matches. Germline CDR1 ENHRY, CDR2 SYGVKD. CDR3 sequence reads: CAISEPGQVGNQPQHF. In DNA, the CDR3 is TGTGCCATCAGTGAGCCGGGACAGGTAGGAAATCAGCCCCAGCATTTT.

The chain recombines TRBV5-4 with TRBJ2-2, with D hard to call. V was shortened by 0 bases and J by 0 bases, with 9 bases between the two germline ends. This CDR3 has 16 residues. Germline assignment: CDR1 SGHNT and CDR2 YYREEE (reference sequence). The CDR3 DNA sequence: TGTGCCAGCAGCTTGGACCTGGGCGCGAACACCGGGGAGCTGTTTTTT. Amino acids: CASSLDLGANTGELFF.

V gene TRBV6-5 combines with J gene TRBJ2-1; no reliable D call. Germline V gene sequence: CDR1 MNHEY, CDR2 SVGAGI. This CDR3 is 11 amino acids long. Trimming stripped 8 bases from V and 2 bases from J, with 4 bases between. CDR3 loop: CASQAYNEQFF. The CDR3 coding sequence is TGTGCCAGCCAGGCCTACAATGAGCAGTTCTTC.

The CDR3 DNA reads TGTGCCAGCACCTCGGGACAGACAACTGAAGCTTTCTTT. Encoded protein: CASTSGQTTEAFF. The chain is built from TRBV28 and TRBJ1-1; the match to TRBD1 covers 7 bases. V shed 7 bases and J 5 bases; nucleotides not matched to a gene: 7. Germline CDR1 and CDR2: MDHEN and SYDVKM. The CDR3 covers 13 residues.

The rearrangement uses TRBV29-1 and TRBJ1-1; D possibly corresponds to TRBD1 (5 bases). Germline V CDR1 and CDR2: SQVTM, ANQGSEA. The CDR3 has 13 residues. With 4 bases removed from V and 0 bases from J, the gap between germline ends came to 9 bases. In nucleotides, the CDR3 is TGCAGCGTTGTAGACAGTATGAACACTGAAGCTTTCTTT. Amino acids: CSVVDSMNTEAFF.

The V and J genes are TRBV5-1 and TRBJ2-5; 9 nucleotides agree with TRBD1. Losses at the gene ends were 2 bases for V and 6 bases for J; bases not matched to a gene: 2. Germline lookup yields CDR1 SGHRS and CDR2 YFSETQ. The CDR3 is 13 amino acids. Written as DNA, the CDR3 is TGCGCCAGCAGCTTAGACAGGGGGAAGACCCAGTACTTC. Translated, it gives CASSLDRGKTQYF.

V is TRBV28 and J is TRBJ1-2, with D unresolved. The V gene's germline CDR1 is MDHEN and CDR2 SYDVKM. With 2 bases removed from V and 2 bases from J, the gap between germline ends came to 3 bases. CDR3 length: 12 residues. CDR3 region: CASSLQNYGYTF. The CDR3 bases are TGTGCCAGCAGTTTACAAAACTATGGCTACACCTTC.

The V call is TRBV5-8, the J call TRBJ2-3, with 11 bases fitting TRBD2. The V and J ends lost 0 bases and 8 bases, in that order; junction bases with no gene match: 5. CDR3 length: 15 residues. Germline V gene lookup returns CDR1 SGHTS and CDR2 YDEGEE. The CDR3 loop is CASSLEGLAGGTQYF. CDR3 in DNA: TGTGCCAGCAGCTTGGAAGGCCTAGCGGGAGGTACGCAGTATTTT.

This clone was detected only once. V usage is TRBV9 and J usage is TRBJ2-5; no reliable D call. Looked up from germline, CDR1 is SGDLS and CDR2 is YYNGEE. The CDR3 is 13 amino acids. V shed 4 bases and J shed 5 bases, with 12 bases lying between them. The CDR3 is CASSPTPTETQYF. The CDR3 coding sequence is TGTGCCAGCAGCCCTACACCCACGGAGACCCAGTACTTC.

V usage is TRBV2 and J usage is TRBJ2-6; no definite D call. CDR3 length equals 14 residues. Germline assignment: CDR1 SNHLY and CDR2 FYNNEI. Trimming left V 6 bases short and J 0 bases short, with 6 bases between. In DNA form, the CDR3 reads TGTGCCAGCAGGGGGAACTCTGGGGCCAACGTCCTGACTTTC. Protein product: CASRGNSGANVLTF.

The rearrangement joins TRBV30 to TRBJ2-2; 12 bases match TRBD2. The CDR3 contains 15 residues. V lost 1 base and J lost 5; bases outside the gene matches: 2. CDR1 is GTSNPN and CDR2 is SVGIG in the germline V gene (reference sequence). CDR3 amino acids: CAWSASGRETGELFF. The CDR3 DNA reads as TGTGCCTGGAGTGCTAGCGGGAGGGAGACCGGGGAGCTGTTTTTT.

The table lists this clone with a few counts. This sequence joins TRBV5-4 and TRBJ2-2, with D possibly matching TRBD2 (6 bases). Germline loops: CDR1 SGHNT, CDR2 YYREEE (reference sequence). This CDR3 contains 14 residues. V was shortened by 0 bases and J by 7 bases, with 10 bases between the two germline ends. The CDR3 reads CASSLELAVGELFF. The CDR3 bases are TGTGCCAGCAGCTTGGAGTTAGCGGTCGGGGAGCTGTTTTTT.

The DNA for the CDR3 is TGCAGCGTTGTTCTGGGGCCAAGAGGGGGCTACACCTTC. It specifies CSVVLGPRGGYTF. V gene TRBV29-1 combines with J gene TRBJ1-2, with D perhaps matching TRBD1 (5 bases). Trimming took 4 bases from V and 8 from J, leaving 17 bases between them. The CDR3 covers 13 residues. The germline V gene has CDR1 SQVTM and CDR2 ANQGSEA. Using reference TRBV29-1 and TRBJ1-2 for the parts outside the CDR3, the full variable domain is SAVISQKPSRDICQRGTSLTIQCQVDSQVTMMFWYRQQPGQSLTLIATANQGSEATYESGFVIDKFPISRPNLTFSTLTVSNMSPEDSSIYLCSVVLGPRGGYTFGSGTRLTVV.

The V and J genes are TRBV5-1 and TRBJ2-2; D may be TRBD1 (6 bases). Per the germline V gene, CDR1 is SGHRS and CDR2 is YFSETQ. The CDR3 loop spans 14 amino acids. V was cut by 7 bases and J by 0 bases, with 10 bases left in between. The CDR3 sequence is CASEGGTNTGELFF. In DNA form, the CDR3 reads TGCGCCAGCGAAGGGGGAACGAACACCGGGGAGCTGTTTTTT.

V gene TRBV7-9 combines with J gene TRBJ2-6; no clear D. Germline CDR1 reads SEHNR; CDR2 reads FQNEAQ (reference sequence). V was cut by 0 bases and J by 4 bases, with 1 base left in between. This CDR3 is 13 amino acids long. CDR3 protein: CASSLAGANVLTF. The CDR3 bases are TGTGCCAGCAGCTTAGCAGGGGCCAACGTCCTGACTTTC.

This rearrangement joins TRBV30 to TRBJ2-7, with D possibly TRBD2 on 5 matching bases. The CDR3 totals 13 residues. Germline loops: CDR1 GTSNPN, CDR2 SVGIG (reference sequence). Trimming shortened V by 7 bases and J by 2 bases, and 15 bases separated the two germline ends. DNA for the CDR3: TGTGCCTTAGCCGGGAACGGCCCCTACGAGCAGTACTTC. It encodes CALAGNGPYEQYF.

Note on this clone: A read error may produce the germline difference seen at one junction end. Other DNA sequences in the sample encode the same CDR3. The genes are TRBV5-1 and TRBJ2-1; weak D call: TRBD2 (6 bases). This CDR3 contains 14 residues. The germline V gene encodes CDR1 SGHRS and CDR2 YFSETQ. The DNA for the CDR3 is TGCGCCAGCCGCGACACTAGCTCCTACAATGAACAGTTCTTC. It specifies CASRDTSSYNEQFF.

This clone is termed large. The V gene is TRBV27, the J gene TRBJ1-2; tentatively, D is TRBD1 (6 bases). Looked up from germline, CDR1 is MNHEY and CDR2 is SMNVEV (reference sequence). The CDR3 sequence is 15 residues long. V lost 5 bases, J lost 1 base, and 14 bases lay in between. In DNA, the CDR3 is TGTGCCAGCAGTGCATTGGGGGGGCTTAACTATGGCTACACCTTC. This codes for CASSALGGLNYGYTF.

The table lists this clone with a few counts. The gene calls are TRBV11-2 and TRBJ2-2; D is perhaps TRBD2 (6 bases). Germline values: CDR1 SGHAT, CDR2 FQNNGV. The CDR3 totals 15 residues. Between the trimmed V and J ends, which lost 4 bases and 2 bases, there was a span of 11 bases. As DNA, the CDR3 is TGTGCCAGCAGCTCCGGGACTTTCAACACCGGGGAGCTGTTTTTT. Its translation: CASSSGTFNTGELFF. Based on the CDR3 plus reference TRBV11-2 and TRBJ2-2, the full variable domain is EAGVAQSPRYKIIEKRQSVAFWCNPISGHATLYWYQQILGQGPKLLIQFQNNGVVDDSQLPKDRFSAERLKGVDSTLKIQPAKLEDSAVYLCASSSGTFNTGELFFGEGSRLTVL.

This clone has a handful of counts. The chain uses TRBV9 and TRBJ2-2, with D uncertain. V was pared by 3 bases and J by 4 bases, with 4 bases between. Per germline, CDR1 SGDLS and CDR2 YYNGEE. The length of the CDR3 is 12 residues. The CDR3 loop reads CASSAITGELFF. The DNA for the CDR3 is TGTGCCAGCAGCGCCATCACCGGGGAGCTGTTTTTT.

V is TRBV29-1 and J is TRBJ1-2, with 11 positions matching TRBD1. V lost 7 bases, J lost 5 bases, and 3 bases stayed unmatched. The CDR3 is made up of 12 amino acids. Germline V CDR1 and CDR2: SQVTM, ANQGSEA. CDR3 sequence: CSGGTGGYGYTF. DNA for the CDR3: TGCAGCGGAGGGACAGGGGGGTATGGCTACACCTTC.